The 17 T cell receptor beta chains given below trace back to one sample, sequenced in a study of T cells in Graves' hyperthyroidism and ophthalmopathy. What was amplified from RNA transcripts were TCR beta CDR3 regions. Primed by the HTBI set, a first-round RT-PCR was run on the TCR CDR3. Each CDR3 protein is one row after TCRdb ran MiXCR on the multiplex PCR reads. This sample has about 270,000 distinct CDR3 sequences, with approximately 23% found just once. The sequencing input was blood. Every receptor here comes from a man aged 30 to 45 with Graves' ophthalmopathy.

This clonotype turned up a few times. This chain links TRBV19 with TRBJ2-7, with 9 bases fitting TRBD2. With 3 bases clipped from V and 7 bases from J, the junction kept 4 bases outside the gene matches. Germline assignment: CDR1 LNHDA and CDR2 SQIVND (reference sequence). The CDR3 contains 13 residues. The CDR3 sequence: CASSIGLAREQYF. The CDR3 DNA is TGTGCCAGTAGTATTGGACTAGCGCGAGAGCAGTACTTC. The full variable domain, its missing parts supplied by reference TRBV19 and TRBJ2-7, is DGGITQSPKYLFRKEGQNVTLSCEQNLNHDAMYWYRQDPGQGLRLIYYSQIVNDFQKGDIAEGYSVSREKKESFPLTVTSAQKNPTAFYLCASSIGLAREQYFGPGTRLTVT.

This clonotype was recorded at least ten times. For the CDR3, the DNA is TGTGCCAGCGCCTTCTTCCAGGGGGTCTCTGGAAACACCATATATTTT. This gives the protein CASAFFQGVSGNTIYF. The J gene is TRBJ1-3, the V gene TRBV2; 7 bases fit TRBD1. CDR1 SNHLY and CDR2 FYNNEI come from the germline V gene. Trimming at V came to 8 bases and at J to 0 bases, leaving 10 bases not matched to a gene. This CDR3 region has 16 residues.

The V gene is TRBV24-1, the J gene TRBJ2-1; perhaps TRBD1 as D (6 bases). The CDR3 sequence is 14 residues long. The germline gives CDR1 KGHDR, CDR2 SFDVKD. The CDR3 protein is CATQRGHNRDEQFF. The CDR3 coding sequence is TGTGCAACACAGAGGGGACATAATAGAGATGAGCAGTTCTTC.

The chain employs TRBV2 and TRBJ1-2; no firm D call. The germline V gene encodes CDR1 SNHLY and CDR2 FYNNEI. Deletions cut 2 bases from V and 4 bases from J, with 5 bases between. The CDR3 extends over 12 amino acids. The CDR3 region has the DNA TGTGCCAGCAGTGAACAGCTCTATGGCTACACCTTC. It encodes CASSEQLYGYTF.

The V and J genes are TRBV5-1 and TRBJ1-4; D uncertain. There are 16 residues in the CDR3. The V gene's germline CDR1 is SGHRS and CDR2 YFSETQ. V was cut by 2 bases and J by 0 bases, with 11 bases left in between. The CDR3, as DNA: TGCGCCAGCAGCTTTAGGGCAGCTGCAACTAATGAAAAACTGTTTTTT. This translates into CASSFRAAATNEKLFF.

There are many counts of this clonotype. CDR3 nucleotides: TGTGCCAGCAGTTACACGGGACTCCCCAATCAGCCCCAGCATTTT. Its translation is CASSYTGLPNQPQHF. V gene TRBV6-6 combines with J gene TRBJ1-5; perhaps TRBD1 as D (5 bases). Germline CDR1 reads MNHNY; CDR2 reads SVGAGI (reference sequence). The CDR3 loop spans 15 amino acids. Trimming took 2 bases from V and 3 from J, leaving 11 bases between them.

This sequence joins TRBV7-9 and TRBJ2-3; D assignment may be TRBD1 or TRBD2 (5 bases each). V lost 3 bases to trimming and J lost 2 bases, with 12 bases between them. Germline V gives CDR1 SEHNR, CDR2 FQNEAQ (reference sequence). The CDR3 length is 15 residues. CDR3 region: CASSFGRGTTDTQYF. As DNA, the CDR3 is TGTGCCAGCAGCTTCGGTCGGGGCACCACAGATACGCAGTATTTT.

CDR3 loop: CSARDRRPSWGRGSYNEQFF. CDR3 DNA: TGCAGTGCTAGAGATAGACGACCTAGTTGGGGCCGTGGGTCCTACAATGAGCAGTTCTTC. V gene TRBV20-1 combines with J gene TRBJ2-1, with D maybe TRBD1 (5 bases). Trimming cost V 0 bases and J 1 base, with 25 bases left between them. The germline gives CDR1 DFQATT, CDR2 SNEGSKA (reference sequence). CDR3 length equals 20 residues.

The rearrangement links TRBV6-2 or TRBV6-3 to TRBJ1-5; a possible D gene is TRBD1 (5 bases). Trimming left V 0 bases short and J 5 bases short, with 8 bases between. From germline, CDR1 is MNHEY and CDR2 SVGEGT. The CDR3 totals 14 residues. Written as DNA, the CDR3 is TGTGCCAGCAGTTACTCGGGGACGCATCAGCCCCAGCATTTT. It translates to CASSYSGTHQPQHF.

Many counts were recorded for this clonotype. The V and J genes are TRBV6-1 and TRBJ2-7; 7 bases are shared with TRBD2. Trimming removed 6 bases from V and 3 bases from J; junction bases left unmatched: 17. This CDR3 has 17 residues. Looked up from germline, CDR1 is MNHNS and CDR2 is SASEGT. DNA for the CDR3: TGTGCCAGCAGCGCCAATCCCTCTAGCGGACCAAACTACGAGCAGTACTTC. Encoded protein: CASSANPSSGPNYEQYF.

This clonotype came up a few times. The chain joins TRBV28 to TRBJ2-5; a possible D gene is TRBD1 (5 bases). V gave up 3 bases and J gave up 5 bases, with 10 bases separating them. Looked up from germline, CDR1 is MDHEN and CDR2 is SYDVKM. This CDR3 region has 13 residues. CDR3 region: CASSFTGRETQYF. The CDR3 DNA sequence: TGTGCCAGCAGTTTCACAGGTCGTGAGACCCAGTACTTC.

V usage is TRBV18 and J usage is TRBJ1-2; 8 bases match TRBD1. Trimming cost V 3 bases and J 6 bases; bases outside gene matches: 9. The CDR3 sequence is 15 residues long. Germline V gene lookup returns CDR1 KGHSH and CDR2 LQKENI. The CDR3 here is CASSPRTGSFDGYTF. CDR3 bases: TGTGCCAGCTCACCCCGGACAGGGAGTTTTGATGGCTACACCTTC.

This clonotype was picked up a small number of times. This chain joins TRBV3-1 and TRBJ2-2, with D possibly being TRBD1 or TRBD2 (5 bases each). The germline V gene encodes CDR1 LGHDT and CDR2 YNNKEL (reference sequence). This CDR3 contains 14 residues. The V end was cut by 4 bases, the J end by 8 bases, with 14 bases between. CDR3 sequence reads: CASSPGAGRGELFF. CDR3 nucleotide sequence: TGTGCCAGCAGCCCCGGGGCCGGAAGGGGGGAGCTGTTTTTT.

The table lists this clonotype with many counts. The chain is built from TRBV30 and TRBJ2-7; 9 nucleotides match TRBD2. J lost 1 base, V lost 4 bases, and 8 bases had no gene match. The CDR3 has 15 residues. Germline CDR1 is GTSNPN and CDR2 is SVGIG (reference sequence). CDR3 in amino acids: CAWNRGLAPSYEQYF. The CDR3 nucleotides read TGTGCCTGGAATAGGGGACTAGCCCCGTCCTACGAGCAGTACTTC.

The CDR3: CASSKELVDEQYF. DNA for the CDR3: TGCGCCAGCAGCAAGGAACTAGTTGACGAGCAGTACTTC. V gene TRBV4-1 combines with J gene TRBJ2-7, with a tentative D call TRBD2 (5 bases). CDR1 and CDR2 from the germline V gene are MGHRA and YSYEKL. Trimming removed 5 bases from V and 5 bases from J, with 13 bases in between. The CDR3 totals 13 residues.

Ten or more counts support this clonotype. The chain couples TRBV3-1 to TRBJ2-1; a possible D gene is TRBD1 (6 bases). Trimming stripped 5 bases from V and 5 bases from J, with 16 bases between. Germline values: CDR1 LGHDT, CDR2 YNNKEL (reference sequence). The CDR3 extends over 15 amino acids. The CDR3 DNA is TGTGCCAGCAGCGCCCAGGGGTTTAACAACAATGAGCAGTTCTTC. This translates into CASSAQGFNNNEQFF.

V usage is TRBV7-9 and J usage is TRBJ1-2; possible D gene TRBD1, 5 bases. The CDR3 covers 13 residues. Trimming left V 10 bases short and J 5 bases short, with 17 bases between. Looked up from germline, CDR1 is SEHNR and CDR2 is FQNEAQ (reference sequence). The CDR3 is CATQPQGNYGYTF. The DNA of the CDR3 is TGTGCCACTCAACCGCAGGGTAATTATGGCTACACCTTC. Filled out from reference TRBV7-9 and TRBJ1-2, the complete variable domain reads DTGVSQNPRHKITKRGQNVTFRCDPISEHNRLYWYRQTLGQGPEFLTYFQNEAQLEKSRLLSDRFSAERPKGSFSTLEIQRTEQGDSAMYLCATQPQGNYGYTFGSGTRLTVV.